These 4 T cell receptor beta chains were sequenced from one sample in a study of shared clonotypes between healthy human individuals. Repertoires were generated with immunoSEQ multiplex PCR, while TCRdb's copy carries only in-frame clones and drops some. There are a few million clones in the sample; more than 80% occur only once, and about 0.41% lies in the top ten. What was sequenced was naive CD4+ T cells from PBMCs. Documented subset: CD45RA+ positively selected. Receptor source: a man between 18 and 29 years old in good health. Some clones in this sample may be carry-over from other donors' samples.

This CDR3 reads CASSFGGTIQETQYF. The CDR3 nucleotides are TGTGCCAGCAGCTTTGGCGGGACTATTCAAGAGACCCAGTACTTC. The chain combines TRBV7-3 with TRBJ2-5; 7 bases are a match to TRBD2. The trim removed 3 bases at V and 2 bases at J, leaving 6 bases unmatched. CDR1 and CDR2 (germline): SGHTA, FQGTGA. The CDR3 loop spans 15 amino acids.

The chain couples TRBV5-1 to TRBJ1-1; possibly TRBD1 for D (5 bases). CDR1 and CDR2 (germline): SGHRS, YFSETQ. V was trimmed by 4 bases and J by 4 bases, leaving 14 bases between them. The CDR3 covers 14 residues. The CDR3 bases are TGCGCCAGCAGCGAAAATGGGGGGATCACTGAAGCTTTCTTT. Translation: CASSENGGITEAFF.

This chain connects TRBV20-1 to TRBJ1-1; D remains unclear. V was cut by 7 bases and J by 10 bases, with 16 bases left in between. The length of the CDR3 is 11 residues. CDR1 is DFQATT, CDR2 SNEGSKA, per germline (reference sequence). The CDR3 sequence is CSGETGLGAFF. CDR3 sequence (DNA): TGCAGTGGGGAGACGGGTTTGGGAGCTTTCTTT.

V gene TRBV11-2 combines with J gene TRBJ2-7; D gene ambiguous. CDR1 and CDR2 from the germline V gene are SGHAT and FQNNGV. The CDR3 totals 14 residues. Trimming cost V 2 bases and J 7 bases, with 15 bases left between them. This CDR3 reads CASSLILAVGEQYF. CDR3 DNA: TGTGCCAGCAGCTTAATTCTGGCAGTTGGGGAGCAGTACTTC.